These 4 T cell receptor beta chains came from one sample sequenced in a study of T cells in narcolepsy. The table came from immunoSEQ multiplex PCR; TCRdb's copy has only in-frame clones and leaves some out. The table shows roughly 20,000 clones, with about four fifths occurring only once. Sample: memory (CD45RA-) CD4+ T cells from blood. Every receptor here comes from a human donor in good health.

Points on this clone: The junction shows a germline mismatch at one end, possibly a read error. The chain recombines TRBV6-6 with TRBJ2-7; 8 bases match TRBD2. The CDR3 covers 14 residues. Germline V lookup: CDR1 MNHNY, CDR2 SVGAGI (reference sequence). The CDR3 DNA reads TGTGCCAGCGGTTATGGCGGGGGGACCTACGAGCAGTACTTC. Translation gives CASGYGGGTYEQYF.

This clone appeared a few times. This chain links TRBV2 with TRBJ1-1, with D hard to call. The germline gives CDR1 SNHLY, CDR2 FYNNEI. The CDR3 is made up of 11 amino acids. V lost 6 bases, J lost 3 bases, and 5 bases lay in between. Here the CDR3 reads CASRVYTEAFF. CDR3 nucleotide sequence: TGTGCCAGCAGGGTGTACACTGAAGCTTTCTTT.

This chain joins TRBV6-5 and TRBJ1-5, with TRBD1 identical over 7 bases. Germline assignment: CDR1 MNHEY and CDR2 SVGAGI. The CDR3 length is 14 residues. V shed 5 bases, J shed 6 bases, and the junction held 7 bases outside the gene matches. The CDR3 DNA reads TGTGCCAGCAGTCCCGGCAGGGGGTTTCAGCCCCAGCATTTT. As protein: CASSPGRGFQPQHF.

The chain is built from TRBV2 and TRBJ2-6; D uncertain. The CDR3 is 17 residues long. CDR1 is SNHLY, CDR2 FYNNEI, per germline. V was trimmed by 1 base and J by 0 bases, leaving 10 bases between them. The chain's CDR3 is CASSEVGISSGANVLTF. The CDR3 DNA is TGTGCCAGCAGTGAAGTAGGGATTAGCTCTGGGGCCAACGTCCTGACTTTC.